This T cell receptor (beta chain) was recovered during a study of CD8 T cells in ankylosing spondylitis. Ten or more counts support this clonotype. Its antigen is still unknown. A single record per CDR3 protein comes from TCRdb applying MiXCR to the 5' RACE reads. The sample has approximately 250,000 distinct CDR3 sequences, roughly a tenth seen once. Deletions cut 3 bases from V and 1 base from J, with 6 bases between. The germline V gene encodes CDR1 LGHNT and CDR2 FRNRAP. The CDR3 covers 13 residues. Study-wide results and limits: Significant enrichment of disease-linked clones was reportedly seen in matched ankylosing spondylitis synovial fluid.

The sequenced material came from blood, either unsorted or a sorted T cell fraction (not recorded which). The clonotype originates from a male donor with ankylosing spondylitis or in good health (not recorded which). V is TRBV12-5 and J is TRBJ1-1, with D uncertain. For the CDR3, the DNA is TGTGCTAGTGGTTTACAGCAGAACACTGAAGCTTTCTTT. Translated: CASGLQQNTEAFF. Using reference TRBV12-5 and TRBJ1-1 for the parts outside the CDR3, the full variable domain is DARVTQTPRHKVTEMGQEVTMRCQPILGHNTVFWYRQTMMQGLELLAYFRNRAPLDDSGMPKDRFSAEMPDATLATLKIQPSEPRDSAVYFCASGLQQNTEAFFGQGTRLTVV.